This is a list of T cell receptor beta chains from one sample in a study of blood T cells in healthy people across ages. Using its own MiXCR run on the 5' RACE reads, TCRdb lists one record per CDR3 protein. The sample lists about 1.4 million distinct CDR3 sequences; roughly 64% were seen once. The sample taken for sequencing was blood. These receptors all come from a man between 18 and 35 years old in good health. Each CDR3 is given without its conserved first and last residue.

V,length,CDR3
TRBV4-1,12,ASSQQAGENIQY
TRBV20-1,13,SARDRLRIQETQY
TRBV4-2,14,ASSQEVAATNKEQF
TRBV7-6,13,ASSPGTSGRDAQY
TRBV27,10,ATTGAKNIQY
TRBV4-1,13,ASSQPGQGLYEQY
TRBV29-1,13,SVAWTEDGTDTQY
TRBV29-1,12,SVVGQGLEETQY
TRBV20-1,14,SARDWSTSSTDTQY
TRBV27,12,ASSLRQGFYEQY
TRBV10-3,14,AISETVGGMHTEAF
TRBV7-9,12,ASSSEGASYAAF